This TCR beta chain was profiled in a study of human versus mouse CDR3 diversity and MHC coevolution. The study, taken as a whole, reports: Some 1.5 million TCR beta clonotypes were estimated for humans, the largest repertoire.

Cells were CD45RO-negative CD62L-positive naive CD4 T cells sorted from PBMCs. Generated by immunoSEQ multiplex PCR, the TCRdb table keeps only in-frame clones and is missing some. Among around 59,000 clones, 94% were seen once, and the ten largest hold approximately 20%. CDR3 length: 17 residues. The V end lost 6 bases, the J end lost 0 bases, and 18 bases lay between the germline ends. The germline CDR1 and CDR2 sequences are LNHDA and SQIVND (reference sequence). A remark on this clone: Its antigen is undetermined.

The TCR sequence derives from a person in their sixties in good health. Sequencing input: naive CD4+ T cells from blood. Sample subset: CD45RO-negative CD62L-positive naive CD4 T cells. The genes are TRBV19 and TRBJ2-1; a weak D match, TRBD2 (6 bases). As DNA, the CDR3 is TGTGCCAGTAGCCCCCGGAGGGGCGTCAGCTCCTACAATGAGCAGTTCTTC. Protein sequence: CASSPRRGVSSYNEQFF.